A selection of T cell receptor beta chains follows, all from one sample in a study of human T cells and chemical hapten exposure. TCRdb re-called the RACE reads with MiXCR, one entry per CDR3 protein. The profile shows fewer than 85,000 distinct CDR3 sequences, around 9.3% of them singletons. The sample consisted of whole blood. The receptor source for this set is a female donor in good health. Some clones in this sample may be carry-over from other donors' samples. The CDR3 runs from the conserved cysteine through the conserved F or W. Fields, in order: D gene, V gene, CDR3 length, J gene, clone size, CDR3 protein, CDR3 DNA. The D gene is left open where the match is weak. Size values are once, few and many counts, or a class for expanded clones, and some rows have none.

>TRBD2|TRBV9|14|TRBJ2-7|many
CASSARTSSYEQYF
TGTGCCAGCAGCGCCCGGACTAGCAGCTACGAGCAGTACTTC
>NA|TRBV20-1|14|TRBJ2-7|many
CSAREGGVGTEQYF
TGCAGTGCTAGAGAAGGGGGGGTCGGTACCGAGCAGTACTTC
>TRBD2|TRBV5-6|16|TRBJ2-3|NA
CASSFLSSGDRDTQYF
TGTGCCAGCAGCTTTTTGTCTAGCGGGGATAGAGATACGCAGTATTTT
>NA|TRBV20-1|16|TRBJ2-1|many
CSASRFSGSRGGEQFF
TGCAGTGCTAGCAGGTTCTCGGGGTCCCGGGGTGGTGAGCAGTTCTTC
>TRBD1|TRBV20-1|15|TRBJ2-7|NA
CSAREKTGSSYEQYF
TGCAGTGCTAGAGAGAAGACAGGGTCCTCCTACGAGCAGTACTTC
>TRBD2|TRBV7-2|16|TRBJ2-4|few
CASSFLPSGEVSIQYF
TGTGCCAGCAGCTTTCTGCCTAGCGGGGAAGTCAGCATTCAGTACTTC
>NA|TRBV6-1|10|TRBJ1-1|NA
CASSEAGRIF
TGTGCCAGCAGTGAAGCCGGGCGGATCTTT
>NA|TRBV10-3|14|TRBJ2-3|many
CAISESGGPDTQYF
TGTGCCATCAGTGAGTCGGGGGGCCCAGATACGCAGTATTTT
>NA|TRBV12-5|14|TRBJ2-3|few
CASGLVRTKGTQYF
TGTGCTAGTGGTTTGGTCCGGACTAAGGGTACGCAGTATTTT
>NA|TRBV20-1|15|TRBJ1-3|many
CSARDRLEYWGTIYF
TGCAGTGCTAGAGATCGGTTAGAGTATTGGGGCACCATATATTTT
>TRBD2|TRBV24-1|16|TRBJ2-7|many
CATSDPSGGAVSEQYF
TGTGCCACCAGTGATCCCAGCGGGGGGGCAGTCAGCGAGCAGTACTTC
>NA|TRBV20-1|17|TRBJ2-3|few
CSARDWMNPRVTDTQYF
TGCAGTGCTAGAGATTGGATGAACCCCCGGGTCACAGATACGCAGTATTTT
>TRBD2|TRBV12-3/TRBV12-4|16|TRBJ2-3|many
CASTPTTSGATDTQYF
TGTGCCAGCACCCCTACGACTAGCGGGGCTACAGATACGCAGTATTTT
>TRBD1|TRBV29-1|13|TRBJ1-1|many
CSGRRGRGTEAFF
TGCAGCGGAAGAAGGGGGCGGGGGACTGAAGCTTTCTTT
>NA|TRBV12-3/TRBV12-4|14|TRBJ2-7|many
CASSAGTGSYEQYF
TGTGCCAGCAGCGCGGGCACAGGGTCGTACGAGCAGTACTTC
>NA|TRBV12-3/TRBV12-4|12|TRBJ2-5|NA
CASRSQGETQYF
TGTGCCAGCAGATCCCAGGGAGAGACCCAGTACTTC
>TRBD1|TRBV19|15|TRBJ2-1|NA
CASSMGQGAYNEQFF
TGTGCCAGTAGTATGGGACAGGGGGCCTACAATGAGCAGTTCTTC
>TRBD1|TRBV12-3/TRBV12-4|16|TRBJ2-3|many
CAINGGGTGVADTQYF
TGTGCCATCAATGGTGGGGGGACAGGGGTTGCAGATACGCAGTATTTT
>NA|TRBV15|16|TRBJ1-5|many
CATSRGAGTFNQPQHF
TGTGCCACCAGCAGAGGGGCAGGAACCTTCAATCAGCCCCAGCATTTT
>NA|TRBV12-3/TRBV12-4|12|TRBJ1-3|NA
CAAGNSGNTIYF
TGTGCCGCGGGCAACTCTGGAAACACCATATATTTT
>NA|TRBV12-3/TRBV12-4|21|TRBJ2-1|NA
CASSLDGWGQKVTSSYNEQFF
TGTGCCAGCAGTTTAGACGGGTGGGGGCAGAAGGTGACTAGCTCCTACAATGAGCAGTTCTTC
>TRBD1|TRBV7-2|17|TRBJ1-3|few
CASSLSRGLGSGNTIYF
TGTGCCAGCAGCTTAAGCAGGGGGCTAGGTTCCGGAAACACCATATATTTT
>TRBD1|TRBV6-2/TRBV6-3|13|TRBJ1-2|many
CASSTTGVYGYTF
TGTGCCAGCAGTACGACAGGGGTCTATGGCTACACCTTC
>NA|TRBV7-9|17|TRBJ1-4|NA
CASSLGLRGGIHEKLFF
TGTGCCAGCAGCTTAGGTCTCAGGGGCGGGATCCATGAAAAACTGTTTTTT
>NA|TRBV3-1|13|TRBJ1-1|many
CASTSLMNTEAFF
TGTGCCAGCACTTCCTTGATGAACACTGAAGCTTTCTTT
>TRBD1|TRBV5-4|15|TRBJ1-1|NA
CASSLNQGARTEAFF
TGTGCCAGCAGCTTGAATCAGGGGGCAAGGACTGAAGCTTTCTTT
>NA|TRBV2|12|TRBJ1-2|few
CASSQEMYGYTF
TGTGCCAGCAGTCAGGAGATGTATGGCTACACCTTC
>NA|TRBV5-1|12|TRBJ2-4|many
CASSLKRLIQYF
TGCGCCAGCAGTTTGAAACGGTTGATTCAGTACTTC
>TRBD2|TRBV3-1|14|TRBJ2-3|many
CASSQKAGGSTQYF
TGTGCCAGCAGCCAAAAAGCGGGGGGCTCTACGCAGTATTTT
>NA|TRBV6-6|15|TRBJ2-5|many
CASSYPNGGGETQYF
TGTGCCAGCAGTTACCCGAATGGGGGCGGGGAGACCCAGTACTTC
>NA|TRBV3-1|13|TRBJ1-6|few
CASSPGEQSPLHF
TGTGCCAGCAGCCCCGGAGAACAATCACCCCTCCACTTT
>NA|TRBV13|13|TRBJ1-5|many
CASSSRSNQPQHF
TGTGCCAGCAGCTCAAGAAGCAATCAGCCCCAGCATTTT
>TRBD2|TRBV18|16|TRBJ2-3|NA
CASSHRLAEHTDTQYF
TGTGCCAGCTCACACCGACTAGCGGAACACACAGATACGCAGTATTTT
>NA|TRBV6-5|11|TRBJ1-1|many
CASSRETEAFF
TGTGCCAGCAGTCGAGAGACTGAAGCTTTCTTT
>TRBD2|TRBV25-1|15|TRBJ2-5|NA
CASSPWAGDQETQYF
TGTGCCAGCAGTCCTTGGGCGGGAGACCAAGAGACCCAGTACTTC
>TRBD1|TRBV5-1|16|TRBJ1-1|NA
CASSPGTGGSHTEAFF
TGCGCCAGCAGCCCCGGGACAGGGGGCTCTCACACTGAAGCTTTCTTT
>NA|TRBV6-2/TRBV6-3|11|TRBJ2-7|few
CASSRESGIYF
TGTGCCAGCAGTCGTGAGTCCGGTATATACTTC
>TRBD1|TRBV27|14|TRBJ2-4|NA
CASSLTGGRDIQYF
TGTGCCAGCAGTTTGACAGGGGGAAGAGACATTCAGTACTTC
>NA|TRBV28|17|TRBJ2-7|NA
CASSDRPSLFSSYEQYF
TGTGCCAGCAGTGACCGTCCTAGCCTTTTTAGCTCCTACGAGCAGTACTTC
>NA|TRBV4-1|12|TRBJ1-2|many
CASSQGAARYTF
TGCGCCAGCAGCCAAGGTGCCGCCCGCTACACCTTC
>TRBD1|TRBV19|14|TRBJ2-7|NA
CASNRGQGRYEQYF
TGTGCCAGTAATCGCGGACAGGGACGCTACGAGCAGTACTTC
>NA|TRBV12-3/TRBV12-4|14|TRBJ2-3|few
CASSPGTYTDTQYF
TGTGCCAGCAGTCCCGGGACTTACACAGATACGCAGTATTTT
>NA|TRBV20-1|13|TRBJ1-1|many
CSADFTGNTEAFF
TGCAGTGCTGACTTCACAGGGAACACTGAAGCTTTCTTT
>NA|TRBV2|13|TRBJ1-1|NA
CASSDRGATEAFF
TGTGCCAGCAGTGATAGGGGGGCCACTGAAGCTTTCTTT
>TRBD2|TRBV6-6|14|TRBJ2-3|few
CASSSQTSGGVSYF
TGTGCCAGCAGTTCCCAGACTAGCGGGGGGGTATCGTATTTT
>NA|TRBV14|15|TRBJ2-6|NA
CASSQARGGANVLTF
TGTGCCAGCAGCCAAGCTAGAGGTGGGGCCAACGTCCTGACTTTC
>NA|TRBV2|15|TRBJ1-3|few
CASSEYQKAGNTIYF
TGTGCCAGCAGTGAGTACCAAAAGGCTGGAAACACCATATATTTT
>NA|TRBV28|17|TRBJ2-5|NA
CASSFPRGRAVQETQYF
TGTGCCAGCAGTTTCCCTCGGGGCAGGGCCGTCCAAGAGACCCAGTACTTC
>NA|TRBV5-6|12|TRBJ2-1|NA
CASSIRDNEQFF
TGTGCCAGCAGTATCAGAGACAATGAGCAGTTCTTC
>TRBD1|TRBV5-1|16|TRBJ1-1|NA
CASSLAQGRWNTEAFF
TGCGCCAGCAGCTTGGCACAGGGGAGGTGGAACACTGAAGCTTTCTTT
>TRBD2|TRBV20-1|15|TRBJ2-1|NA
CSAGRGLAERNEQFF
TGCAGTGCTGGCCGGGGACTAGCGGAGAGGAATGAGCAGTTCTTC
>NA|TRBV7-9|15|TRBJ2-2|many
CASSFVTGSGGELFF
TGTGCCAGCAGCTTCGTCACAGGGTCGGGCGGGGAGCTGTTTTTT